The 24 T cell receptor beta chains below come from one sample, sequenced in a study of response to subunit inactivated influenza vaccine. TCRdb re-called the RT-PCR reads with MiXCR, one entry per CDR3 protein. The sample includes around 580,000 distinct CDR3 sequences, 14% of them seen just once. Sequencing used PBMCs from blood, obtained about 11 days after vaccination. These receptors originate from a man aged 50-59 years who received an inactivated influenza vaccine.

This clonotype was seen a few times. CDR3 bases: TGTGCCAGCAGTTACAGGGGTGAGCAGTTCTTC. It is translated as CASSYRGEQFF. The V call is TRBV6-2 or TRBV6-3, the J call TRBJ2-1; perhaps TRBD1 as D (5 bases). CDR3 length equals 11 residues. Between the trimmed V and J ends, which lost 2 bases and 9 bases, there was a span of 5 bases. Per the germline V gene, CDR1 is MNHEY and CDR2 is SVGEGT.

V and J are TRBV28 and TRBJ2-3; unclear D gene. The CDR3 spans 16 residues. The V and J ends lost 3 bases and 5 bases respectively, with 18 bases between them. Germline values: CDR1 MDHEN, CDR2 SYDVKM. CDR3: CASSFHITARLDTQYF. CDR3 nucleotides: TGTGCCAGCAGTTTTCATATCACGGCAAGGTTAGATACGCAGTATTTT.

The chain links TRBV4-3 to TRBJ1-1; D is uncertain. The CDR3 is 14 residues long. V lost 0 bases and J lost 4, with 9 bases in between. Germline V gene lookup returns CDR1 LGHNA and CDR2 YSLEER. In nucleotides, the CDR3 is TGCGCCAGCAGCCAAGAAAAGGGTTTCACTGAAGCTTTCTTT. The encoded protein is CASSQEKGFTEAFF.

This clonotype was found many times. V and J are TRBV7-2 and TRBJ2-5; 9 nucleotides agree with TRBD2. Germline CDR1 SGHTA, CDR2 FQGNSA. CDR3 length: 15 residues. Trimming took 5 bases from V and 4 from J; bases not matched to a gene: 8. For the CDR3, the DNA is TGTGCCAGCAGCCCCCGTATTAGCGGGAGAGAGACCCAGTACTTC. Its translation is CASSPRISGRETQYF.

This clonotype was observed a few times. The gene calls are TRBV6-2 or TRBV6-3 and TRBJ2-1, with D maybe TRBD1 (6 bases). This CDR3 is built from 16 residues. With 2 bases removed from V and 2 bases from J, the gap between germline ends came to 13 bases. CDR1 MNHEY and CDR2 SVGEGT come from the germline V gene. The CDR3 DNA sequence: TGTGCCAGCAGTTACAGGGGACAAGCAACCTACAATGAGCAGTTCTTC. It yields the protein CASSYRGQATYNEQFF.

This clonotype was seen at least ten times. The chain recombines TRBV6-2 or TRBV6-3 with TRBJ2-2, with D maybe TRBD1 (6 bases). The CDR3 length is 17 residues. V was trimmed by 6 bases and J by 0 bases, leaving 17 bases between them. Germline V gives CDR1 MNHEY, CDR2 SVGEGT. CDR3 amino acids: CASSWTAIITNTGELFF. CDR3 nucleotide sequence: TGTGCCAGCAGCTGGACAGCAATAATAACGAACACCGGGGAGCTGTTTTTT.

V is TRBV11-2 and J is TRBJ2-1; a weak D match, TRBD2 (6 bases). This CDR3 contains 13 residues. Between the trimmed V and J ends, which lost 3 bases and 7 bases, there was a span of 10 bases. Germline V CDR1 and CDR2: SGHAT, FQNNGV. CDR3 loop: CASSFRERNEQFF. The DNA of the CDR3 is TGTGCCAGCAGCTTCCGGGAGCGGAATGAGCAGTTCTTC.

The V and J genes are TRBV20-1 and TRBJ2-7; a weak D match, TRBD1 (6 bases). V was cut by 6 bases and J by 5 bases, with 17 bases left in between. Germline V CDR1 and CDR2: DFQATT, SNEGSKA (reference sequence). CDR3 length: 13 amino acids. The CDR3 DNA sequence: TGCAGTGCCCAAGTTACAGGGACCGACGAGCAGTACTTC. It encodes CSAQVTGTDEQYF.

The chain combines TRBV6-1 with TRBJ1-2; possibly TRBD1 for D (6 bases). Trimming removed 6 bases at V and 7 bases at J, with 21 bases between. The CDR3 loop spans 15 amino acids. Germline V lookup: CDR1 MNHNS, CDR2 SASEGT. In DNA form, the CDR3 reads TGTGCCAGCAGCGTCCGATCAGGGGAAATGGGTGGCTACACCTTC. Protein sequence: CASSVRSGEMGGYTF.

The chain uses TRBV20-1 and TRBJ2-7, with D possibly TRBD1 on 5 matching bases. V was trimmed by 5 bases and J by 2 bases, leaving 7 bases between them. This CDR3 region has 11 residues. CDR1 is DFQATT and CDR2 is SNEGSKA in the germline V gene (reference sequence). The CDR3 DNA follows: TGCAGTGCTGACAGAGCCTACGAGCAGTACTTC. Encoded protein: CSADRAYEQYF.

At least ten counts were recorded for this clonotype. J is TRBJ2-2 and V is TRBV29-1; tentative D call: TRBD1 (6 bases). The CDR3 length is 16 residues. From germline, CDR1 is SQVTM and CDR2 ANQGSEA. The germline V and J ends were trimmed by 1 base and 1 base, with 13 bases remaining between them. CDR3 coding DNA: TGCAGCGTTGAAGTCAGGGAGACAGGGAACACCGGGGAGCTGTTTTTT. Its protein is CSVEVRETGNTGELFF.

Only a few counts were recorded for this clonotype. The rearrangement joins TRBV29-1 to TRBJ2-5; D unclear. There are 13 residues in the CDR3. Germline loops: CDR1 SQVTM, CDR2 ANQGSEA. V was trimmed by 6 bases and J by 5 bases, leaving 16 bases between them. The CDR3 reads CSVAASFAETQYF. The CDR3 coding sequence is TGCAGCGTCGCGGCTTCTTTCGCGGAGACCCAGTACTTC.

The chain is built from TRBV7-2 and TRBJ2-1; TRBD1 matches 11 bases. The CDR3 totals 14 residues. Trimming cost V 5 bases and J 8 bases; bases outside gene matches: 5. The germline V gene has CDR1 SGHTA and CDR2 FQGNSA. CDR3 in amino acids: CASSEGQGVHEQFF. Written as DNA, the CDR3 is TGTGCCAGCAGCGAGGGACAGGGGGTCCATGAGCAGTTCTTC.

This clonotype was recorded a few times. The V and J genes are TRBV6-2 or TRBV6-3 and TRBJ2-1; 9 bases match TRBD2. CDR3 length equals 17 residues. Per the germline V gene, CDR1 is MNHEY and CDR2 is SVGEGT. V dropped 2 bases and J dropped 4; count of bases not matched to a gene: 9. Here the CDR3 DNA reads TGTGCCAGCAGTTACGGAAGTAGCGGGAGCATATACAATGAGCAGTTCTTC. Its protein is CASSYGSSGSIYNEQFF.

There are a few counts of this clonotype. The chain links TRBV14 to TRBJ2-7; TRBD2 matches at 9 bases. The CDR3 covers 15 residues. The J segment lost 4 bases and the V segment lost 1 base, leaving 5 bases of the junction unmatched. CDR1 is SGHDN and CDR2 is FVKESK in the germline V gene. CDR3 nucleotide sequence: TGTGCCAGCAGCCAAGGGCGGGAGGGCCGATACGAGCAGTACTTC. This sequence encodes CASSQGREGRYEQYF.

In this sample, this clonotype turned up a few times. J is TRBJ1-1 and V is TRBV3-1; D remains unclear. Trimming took 0 bases from V and 4 from J, leaving 12 bases between them. This CDR3 has 15 amino acids. Germline V gene lookup returns CDR1 LGHDT and CDR2 YNNKEL (reference sequence). The chain's CDR3 is CASSQDSVGFTEAFF. The CDR3 DNA reads TGTGCCAGCAGCCAAGATAGTGTAGGGTTCACTGAAGCTTTCTTT.

V and J are TRBV7-6 and TRBJ1-2; tentatively, D is TRBD1 (6 bases). The V gene lost 1 base and the J gene lost 6 bases, with 15 bases spanning the gap. This CDR3 spans 15 amino acids. Germline V gene sequence: CDR1 SGHVS, CDR2 FNYEAQ. The CDR3 spells CASSLVGGPRDGYTF. CDR3 bases: TGTGCCAGCAGCTTAGTGGGGGGGCCAAGGGATGGCTACACCTTC.

This clonotype was counted at least ten times. The chain combines TRBV12-3 or TRBV12-4 with TRBJ2-5; 8 bases are a match to TRBD2. This CDR3 has 12 amino acids. The V segment lost 3 bases and the J segment 9 bases; nucleotides outside the gene matches: 3. CDR3 protein: CASSLYGGAQYF. CDR3 nucleotides: TGTGCCAGCAGTTTGTACGGGGGGGCCCAGTACTTC.

The genes are TRBV18 and TRBJ1-1; 8 bases fit TRBD1. The length of the CDR3 is 15 residues. Germline V gene lookup returns CDR1 KGHSH and CDR2 LQKENI. The junction had 6 bases not matched to a gene; V was cut back by 6 bases and J by 0 bases. The CDR3 DNA follows: TGTGCCAGCTCCGCCCAGGGGGCAATGAACACTGAAGCTTTCTTT. It specifies CASSAQGAMNTEAFF. The variable domain in full, completed from reference TRBV18 and TRBJ1-1, reads NAGVMQNPRHLVRRRGQEARLRCSPMKGHSHVYWYRQLPEEGLKFMVYLQKENIIDESGMPKERFSAEFPKEGPSILRIQQVVRGDSAAYFCASSAQGAMNTEAFFGQGTRLTVV.

This rearrangement joins TRBV6-2 or TRBV6-3 to TRBJ1-1; weak D call: TRBD1 (5 bases). Per germline, CDR1 MNHEY and CDR2 SVGEGT. The CDR3 runs 19 residues. Trimming removed 2 bases from V and 0 bases from J, with 22 bases in between. CDR3 sequence (DNA): TGTGCCAGCAGTTACCCCCGCGCTTCAGGGAAACTGATGAACACTGAAGCTTTCTTT. This gives the protein CASSYPRASGKLMNTEAFF.

This clonotype was observed a few times. The V and J genes are TRBV11-2 and TRBJ2-5; 11 bases match TRBD2. Germline-derived CDR1 and CDR2 are SGHAT and FQNNGV. V dropped 4 bases and J dropped 1; count of bases not matched to a gene: 8. This CDR3 has 17 residues. CDR3 amino acids: CASSSRPSGGFQETQYF. The CDR3 nucleotides read TGTGCCAGCAGCTCAAGACCTAGCGGGGGGTTCCAAGAGACCCAGTACTTC.

In this sample, this clonotype turned up a few times. The V call is TRBV11-2, the J call TRBJ2-7, with 13 bases fitting TRBD2. CDR3 size: 20 residues. V trimming: 2 bases; J trimming: 5 bases; junction bases outside the gene matches: 18. Germline CDR1 SGHAT, CDR2 FQNNGV. The CDR3 sequence is CASSLSILAGGNPLFNEQYF. CDR3 coding DNA: TGTGCCAGCAGCTTATCTATACTAGCGGGAGGGAACCCACTTTTCAACGAGCAGTACTTC. Full variable domain (rest looked up from reference TRBV11-2 and TRBJ2-7): EAGVAQSPRYKIIEKRQSVAFWCNPISGHATLYWYQQILGQGPKLLIQFQNNGVVDDSQLPKDRFSAERLKGVDSTLKIQPAKLEDSAVYLCASSLSILAGGNPLFNEQYFGPGTRLTVT.

This clonotype was picked up a small number of times. V and J are TRBV6-5 and TRBJ2-1, with 11 bases lining up with TRBD2. The CDR3 sequence is 16 residues long. With V trimmed by 0 bases and J by 3 bases, 1 base remained unmatched. Germline V gene lookup returns CDR1 MNHEY and CDR2 SVGAGI. CDR3 region: CASSYSGLAVYNEQFF. CDR3 DNA: TGTGCCAGCAGTTACTCGGGACTAGCGGTCTACAATGAGCAGTTCTTC.

The rearrangement uses TRBV20-1 and TRBJ2-1; unclear D gene. Deletions cut 5 bases from V and 0 bases from J, with 8 bases between. Germline V lookup: CDR1 DFQATT, CDR2 SNEGSKA (reference sequence). The CDR3 has 13 residues. CDR3 nucleotides: TGCAGTGCTTCCGCCCGCTCCTACAATGAGCAGTTCTTC. This translates into CSASARSYNEQFF.